This passage covers 27 T cell receptor beta chains from one sample sequenced in a study of T cells in localized non-small cell lung cancer. Assay used: immunoSEQ multiplex PCR; TCRdb lists only in-frame clones, some missing. The sample lists 100,000 to 150,000 clones, roughly nine tenths seen once, with around 1.7% in the top ten. The source material was peripheral blood, sampled before any cancer treatment. These receptors came from a female donor of 60 years or more with stage I lung adenocarcinoma.

J is TRBJ2-2 and V is TRBV6-6, with a tentative D call TRBD1 (6 bases). This CDR3 is built from 14 residues. With 5 bases removed from V and 5 bases from J, the gap between germline ends came to 12 bases. Germline V gene data show CDR1 as MNHNY and CDR2 as SVGAGI (reference sequence). CDR3 sequence: CASSKTQGTGELFF. DNA for the CDR3: TGTGCCAGCAGTAAGACTCAGGGGACCGGGGAGCTGTTTTTT.

This chain uses TRBV5-1 with TRBJ1-4, with D perhaps matching TRBD1 (6 bases). From germline, CDR1 is SGHRS and CDR2 YFSETQ. V lost 6 bases, J lost 4 bases, and 13 bases lay in between. The CDR3 sequence is 14 residues long. The CDR3, as DNA: TGCGCCAGCACTGGTGGGGGCTTTAATGAAAAACTGTTTTTT. Its translation: CASTGGGFNEKLFF.

The chain has TRBV19 and TRBJ2-7; D unresolved. V was cut by 5 bases and J by 0 bases, with 11 bases left in between. The CDR3 has 14 amino acids. Germline V gene lookup returns CDR1 LNHDA and CDR2 SQIVND (reference sequence). CDR3 sequence (DNA): TGTGCCAGTAGTGCCACGGATAGCTCCTACGAGCAGTACTTC. It encodes CASSATDSSYEQYF.

This chain uses TRBV9 with TRBJ2-2; D gene unclear. Looked up from germline, CDR1 is SGDLS and CDR2 is YYNGEE. Trimming stripped 6 bases from V and 6 bases from J, with 15 bases between. The CDR3 length is 14 residues. The CDR3 protein is CASTKEARSGELFF. CDR3 DNA: TGTGCCAGCACCAAGGAAGCTAGGTCCGGGGAGCTGTTTTTT.

The chain links TRBV4-1 to TRBJ2-1, with D hard to call. V was clipped by 0 bases and J by 0 bases, with 12 bases between them. CDR1 is MGHRA and CDR2 is YSYEKL in the germline V gene. The CDR3 length is 17 residues. CDR3 DNA: TGCGCCAGCAGCCAAGAGTTAGTGGCAAGCTCCTACAATGAGCAGTTCTTC. It encodes CASSQELVASSYNEQFF.

This chain connects TRBV7-3 to TRBJ2-1, with a weak D call TRBD1 (6 bases). CDR3 length equals 16 residues. Between the trimmed V and J ends, which lost 1 base and 6 bases, there was a span of 16 bases. Per germline, CDR1 SGHTA and CDR2 FQGTGA. Here the CDR3 reads CASSLNKAGALNEQFF. CDR3 DNA: TGTGCCAGCAGCTTAAATAAGGCAGGGGCCCTCAATGAGCAGTTCTTC.

This rearrangement joins TRBV28 to TRBJ2-1; 14 bases agree with TRBD2. CDR3 size: 16 residues. The trim removed 8 bases at V and 5 bases at J, leaving 8 bases unmatched. Looked up from germline, CDR1 is MDHEN and CDR2 is SYDVKM. The CDR3 spells CASDGTSGSWDNEQFF. In DNA, the CDR3 is TGTGCCAGCGACGGGACTAGCGGGAGTTGGGACAATGAGCAGTTCTTC. The full variable domain, its missing parts supplied by reference TRBV28 and TRBJ2-1, is DVKVTQSSRYLVKRTGEKVFLECVQDMDHENMFWYRQDPGLGLRLIYFSYDVKMKEKGDIPEGYSVSREKKERFSLILESASTNQTSMYLCASDGTSGSWDNEQFFGPGTRLTVL.

The J gene is TRBJ2-7, the V gene TRBV7-2; a weak D match, TRBD2 (6 bases). Trimming cost V 5 bases and J 2 bases, with 10 bases left between them. In germline, CDR1 is SGHTA, CDR2 FQGNSA. The CDR3 has 13 amino acids. Written as DNA, the CDR3 is TGTGCCAGCAGCACCCGACTAGCCTACGAGCAGTACTTC. Amino acid sequence: CASSTRLAYEQYF.

This chain uses TRBV28 with TRBJ2-5; maybe TRBD1 (6 bases). The germline V and J ends were trimmed by 2 bases and 2 bases, with 6 bases remaining between them. This CDR3 contains 13 residues. Germline V gives CDR1 MDHEN, CDR2 SYDVKM. The CDR3, as DNA: TGTGCCAGCAGTTTAGACAGGCAAGAGACCCAGTACTTC. Translation: CASSLDRQETQYF.

DNA for the CDR3: TGCGCCAGCAGCTTACGCCCGGGACAGGGAAATAGAGGTAGTCAGCCCCAGCATTTT. Protein: CASSLRPGQGNRGSQPQHF. J is TRBJ1-5 and V is TRBV5-1, with TRBD1 identical over 9 bases. The ends lost 2 bases at V and 6 bases at J; junction bases unmatched: 18. Germline values: CDR1 SGHRS, CDR2 YFSETQ. The CDR3 consists of 19 residues. Full variable domain (remainder filled in from reference TRBV5-1 and TRBJ1-5): KAGVTQTPRYLIKTRGQQVTLSCSPISGHRSVSWYQQTPGQGLQFLFEYFSETQRNKGNFPGRFSGRQFSNSRSEMNVSTLELGDSALYLCASSLRPGQGNRGSQPQHFGDGTRLSIL.

The gene calls are TRBV7-3 and TRBJ2-1; 10 bases are a match to TRBD1. V lost 5 bases and J lost 9; bases outside the gene matches: 7. The CDR3 has 14 residues. From germline, CDR1 is SGHTA and CDR2 FQGTGA. CDR3 loop: CASSPRDRGPEQFF. CDR3 DNA sequence: TGTGCCAGCAGCCCCCGGGACAGGGGACCTGAGCAGTTCTTC.

The J gene is TRBJ2-7, the V gene TRBV27; D is perhaps TRBD1 or TRBD2 (5 bases each). V was pared by 7 bases and J by 3 bases, with 13 bases between. The V gene's germline CDR1 is MNHEY and CDR2 SMNVEV (reference sequence). The CDR3 has 13 residues. Here the CDR3 DNA reads TGTGCCAGCACTCAGGGAGCTATCTACGAGCAGTACTTC. This gives the protein CASTQGAIYEQYF.

The CDR3 loop is CASSVLQGSGELFF. The CDR3 DNA is TGTGCCAGCAGCGTACTACAGGGATCCGGGGAGCTGTTTTTT. This rearrangement joins TRBV9 to TRBJ2-2; tentatively, D is TRBD1 (6 bases). The CDR3 covers 14 residues. CDR1 is SGDLS, CDR2 YYNGEE, per germline. V gave up 1 base and J gave up 6 bases, with 10 bases separating them.

The chain joins TRBV5-1 to TRBJ2-3, with 12 bases that match TRBD2. CDR1 SGHRS and CDR2 YFSETQ come from the germline V gene. The CDR3 is 18 residues long. V shed 4 bases, J shed 6 bases, and the junction held 15 bases outside the gene matches. The CDR3 is CASSASSGRAVGEDTQYF. CDR3 DNA sequence: TGCGCCAGCAGCGCTTCTAGCGGGAGGGCCGTCGGAGAGGATACGCAGTATTTT.

The CDR3 bases are TGTGCCAGCAGCCGAAGAGGGACAGGGGGTCTCACAGATACGCAGTATTTT. It yields the protein CASSRRGTGGLTDTQYF. V usage is TRBV5-4 and J usage is TRBJ2-3; 11 bases map to TRBD1. CDR1 SGHNT and CDR2 YYREEE come from the germline V gene (reference sequence). The CDR3 loop spans 17 amino acids. V lost 4 bases and J lost 2; bases outside the gene matches: 9. Filled out from reference TRBV5-4 and TRBJ2-3, the complete variable domain reads ETGVTQSPTHLIKTRGQQVTLRCSSQSGHNTVSWYQQALGQGPQFIFQYYREEENGRGNFPPRFSGLQFPNYSSELNVNALELDDSALYLCASSRRGTGGLTDTQYFGPGTRLTVL.

This sequence joins TRBV7-2 and TRBJ2-3, with D perhaps TRBD1 (6 bases). The germline V and J ends were trimmed by 1 base and 3 bases, with 14 bases remaining between them. The CDR3 consists of 16 residues. CDR1 and CDR2 (germline): SGHTA, FQGNSA. The CDR3 loop reads CASSLDTGWETDTQYF. The CDR3 DNA sequence: TGTGCCAGCAGCTTAGATACAGGGTGGGAGACAGATACGCAGTATTTT.

A few counts support this clone. The CDR3 DNA follows: TGTGCCAGCAGCTCCCACCGGCGGGAGGGCCCAGATACGCAGTATTTT. Translating it yields CASSSHRREGPDTQYF. This chain connects TRBV7-8 to TRBJ2-3; 9 bases fit TRBD2. J gave up 4 bases and V 4 bases, and 9 bases lay outside the gene matches. The CDR3 is made up of 16 amino acids. Germline lookup yields CDR1 SGHVS and CDR2 FQNEAQ.

This chain links TRBV4-1 with TRBJ1-4; unclear D gene. Germline V CDR1 and CDR2: MGHRA, YSYEKL. The CDR3 is made up of 14 amino acids. Trimming removed 4 bases from V and 8 bases from J, with 14 bases in between. The CDR3 region has the DNA TGCGCCAGCAGCCGGTCCCCTTTGGGAGAAAAACTGTTTTTT. This codes for CASSRSPLGEKLFF.

The chain recombines TRBV2 with TRBJ2-3; D is perhaps TRBD2 (5 bases). There are 11 residues in the CDR3. Germline V gene data show CDR1 as SNHLY and CDR2 as FYNNEI. V was clipped by 6 bases and J by 6 bases, with 7 bases between them. CDR3 sequence: CASRGGDTQYF. The CDR3 bases are TGTGCCAGCAGGGGCGGGGATACGCAGTATTTT.

The chain has TRBV7-9 and TRBJ2-1, with a possible D match to TRBD2 (5 bases). The CDR3 covers 14 residues. Germline V gene lookup returns CDR1 SEHNR and CDR2 FQNEAQ (reference sequence). V shed 2 bases and J shed 8 bases, with 13 bases lying between them. The CDR3, as DNA: TGTGCCAGCAGCTTAAGTAGCGTTTGGGATGAGCAGTTCTTC. Translated: CASSLSSVWDEQFF.

V usage is TRBV6-6 and J usage is TRBJ1-5, with 7 bases aligning to TRBD1. V lost 5 bases and J lost 6; bases outside the gene matches: 7. The CDR3 is made up of 14 amino acids. Germline V lookup: CDR1 MNHNY, CDR2 SVGAGI (reference sequence). The CDR3 DNA is TGTGCCAGCAGTACCACGACAGGGAGTCAGCCCCAGCATTTT. It translates to CASSTTTGSQPQHF.

This clone was seen a single time. The CDR3 DNA reads TGTGCCAGTAGTATTGAGAGGGCCTACAATGAGCAGTTCTTC. Translated, it gives CASSIERAYNEQFF. The chain carries TRBV19 and TRBJ2-1; D may be TRBD2 (5 bases). With 3 bases removed from V and 2 bases from J, the gap between germline ends came to 8 bases. CDR1 LNHDA and CDR2 SQIVND come from the germline V gene (reference sequence). The CDR3 is made up of 14 amino acids.

The chain recombines TRBV6-5 with TRBJ2-7, with D perhaps matching TRBD2 (6 bases). The CDR3 is 15 residues long. Per the germline V gene, CDR1 is MNHEY and CDR2 is SVGAGI. V lost 4 bases and J 4 bases, leaving 17 bases between the germline ends. CDR3 region: CASSSAVRGGYEQYF. The CDR3 nucleotides read TGTGCCAGCAGTTCCGCGGTGCGGGGAGGTTACGAGCAGTACTTC.

This chain joins TRBV21-1 and TRBJ2-1; the table's D gene call, TRBD2, was not cross checked with the DNA. TRBV21-1 is noted as a pseudogene. This CDR3 is built from 16 residues. The CDR3 here is CASSKGLAGGRNEQFF. CDR3 in DNA: TGTGCCAGCAGCAAGGGACTAGCGGGAGGTCGCAATGAGCAGTTCTTC.

CDR3 loop: CASSPLTKLGGNEQFF. The CDR3 coding sequence is TGTGCCAGCAGCCCCCTCACCAAGCTGGGTGGCAATGAGCAGTTCTTC. The chain couples TRBV7-9 to TRBJ2-1; D call uncertain. The CDR3 extends over 16 amino acids. CDR1 SEHNR and CDR2 FQNEAQ come from the germline V gene (reference sequence). Trimming shortened V by 5 bases and J by 6 bases, and 20 bases separated the two germline ends.

CDR3 nucleotide sequence: TGTGCCAGTAGTAACCTGGGCAGGGGCAGCAATCAGCCCCAGCATTTT. Translation: CASSNLGRGSNQPQHF. The J gene is TRBJ1-5, the V gene TRBV19; a possible D gene is TRBD1 (6 bases). V gave up 4 bases and J gave up 1 base, with 14 bases separating them. The CDR3 length is 16 residues. Germline CDR1 reads LNHDA; CDR2 reads SQIVND (reference sequence).

V and J are TRBV19 and TRBJ2-1; D gene ambiguous. V was trimmed by 10 bases and J by 0 bases, leaving 10 bases between them. There are 13 residues in the CDR3. CDR1 LNHDA and CDR2 SQIVND come from the germline V gene (reference sequence). The CDR3 bases are TGTGCCACAATGTCTGGCTCCTACAATGAGCAGTTCTTC. Translated, it gives CATMSGSYNEQFF.